The T cell receptor (beta chain) described here comes from a study of Graves' ophthalmopathy and Graves' hyperthyroidism. This clonotype was observed at least ten times. Amplification targeted the TCR beta CDR3 regions, with RNA transcripts as the source material. RT-PCR was first run with HTBI primers, then multiplex PCR in a second round. TCRdb re-analysed the multiplex PCR reads in MiXCR, keeping a single row per CDR3 protein. Among about 550,000 distinct CDR3 sequences, just under 40% were seen once, and the ten largest hold about 4.2%. The CDR3 totals 14 residues. Trimming took 2 bases from V and 5 from J, leaving 12 bases between them. Germline CDR1 reads MNHEY; CDR2 reads SVGAGI.

This TCR was recovered from an adult man with Graves' hyperthyroidism. The sequencing input was peripheral blood or thyroid tissue (not recorded which). The V call is TRBV6-5, the J call TRBJ1-2, with D maybe TRBD1 (6 bases). This CDR3 is CASSYSGGRYGYTF. CDR3 DNA sequence: TGTGCCAGCAGTTACAGCGGGGGGCGATATGGCTACACCTTC.